A single T cell receptor (beta chain) is shown here with its context. Its antigen remains unknown. This entry belongs to a study of OX40 agonist ivuxolimab in advanced cancers. Looking at the study overall: Every patient in dose escalation had hepatocellular carcinoma, melanoma, renal cell or head and neck cancer. Three patients, one with hepatocellular carcinoma and two with cutaneous melanoma, achieved partial responses.

CDR3 length: 16 amino acids. Germline lookup yields CDR1 MNHEY and CDR2 SMNVEV (reference sequence). Germline trimming cut 4 bases from V and 2 bases from J; bases unmatched to any gene: 7. Study results and caveats: In the expanded peripheral T cells, antigen specificity was never determined.

Repertoires were generated with immunoSEQ multiplex PCR, while TCRdb's copy carries only in-frame clones and drops some. The data contain 13,000 or so clones, 82% of them singletons. This TCR was sampled from an adult with an advanced solid tumor such as melanoma, head and neck, liver or kidney cancer. The chain uses TRBV27 and TRBJ2-7, with TRBD1 identical over 11 bases. Sample: CD4+ or CD8+ T cells sorted from blood, taken in a trial of the OX40 agonist ivuxolimab. CDR3 residues: CASSSAGTGGTYEQYF. CDR3 nucleotide sequence: TGTGCCAGCAGTTCCGCAGGGACAGGGGGTACCTACGAGCAGTACTTC.